This TCR beta chain is from a study of T cells expressing NK-cell markers (dated by TCRdb to between 2020 and 2021). Turning to the overall study: TCR beta-chain repertoires were profiled in sorted CD3+CD56+NKG2C+, CD3+CD56+NKG2C- and CD3+CD56-NKG2C+ T-cell subsets from fewer than 10 donors. Among the eight sequenced donors, seven were HCMV-seropositive and one was HCMV-seronegative. The study sequenced eight donors, all healthy volunteers chosen at random: three men and five women. Sequencing of the libraries produced 2 x 150 bp reads on Illumina HiSeq 2000/2500, MiSeq or NextSeq. Findings and caveats that apply to the study as a whole: Whether the expanded NKG2C-expressing T cell clones were specific for HCMV antigens remained unclear. Those dominant clonotypes were again the most abundant among CD3+CD56-NKG2C+ cells in a handful of donors, at about 25-60.1%. In roughly 6 donors, the dominant CD3+CD56+NKG2C+ clonotypes ranked among the top 10 CD8+ clonotypes, making up about 1.0-8% of CD8+ T cells.

Note on this clonotype: Its antigen remains unidentified.

From a lookup of the germline V gene, CDR1 and CDR2 are MGHRA and YSYEKL. Inclusive of the bounding cysteine and phenylalanine, the CDR3 is 13 residues long. This entry has no DNA. Sequencer: Illumina HiSeq 2000. The TCR beta cDNA libraries were made using 5'RACE template switching, a step that added both a universal primer site and unique molecular identifiers. Priming for cDNA synthesis came from the TCR beta constant segment, and two successive PCR amplification steps followed. As for how the authors treated the data: MIGEC handled demultiplexing of the reads and grouping by UMI, while MiTCR was used to assemble and quantify clonotypes. To remove erroneous sequences, TCR cDNA sequences were retained only when supported by two or more reads. The tcR package was used for downstream repertoire analysis, and clonotypes were matched across fractions by CDR3 nucleotide sequence plus V segment. VDJmatch was used to annotate antigen specificity against VDJdb, with one amino acid substitution allowed in CDR3. TCRdb reprocessed the reads into one record per CDR3 protein sequence, lacking DNA. TCRdb assigned the V and J calls; the authors' analysis was not used. The sample table holds 300,000 to 500,000 distinct CDR3 sequences. The top ten clonotypes cover around 10% of the sample.

A commercial ELISA kit detecting HCMV-specific IgG in serum was used to determine HCMV serostatus. Ficoll density gradient centrifugation was used to isolate peripheral blood mononuclear cells from blood. Sequencing was carried out using blood T cells: a sorted CD56 or NKG2C T cell subset, CD4+ or CD8+ T cells, or bulk PBMC T cells (not recorded which). Here the chain combines TRBV4-1 and TRBJ2-1; the D gene TCRdb calls, TRBD2, cannot be checked with no DNA. This TCR was recovered from a woman between 45 and 60 years old in good health. Donor details come from another sample of the same person, matched by shared clones. The CDR3 loop reads CASSQGLDNEQFF.